The subject of this entry is one TCR beta chain. The CDR3 is made up of 15 amino acids. CDR1 is SNHLY, CDR2 FYNNEI, per germline. Between the trimmed V and J ends, which lost 8 bases and 3 bases, there was a span of 19 bases. The data originate from a study of OX40 agonist ivuxolimab in advanced cancers. Study-level information: Patients with prior anti-PD-1, anti-PD-L1 or anti-CTLA-4 therapy were eligible; 40% to 45% had some.

The data were produced by immunoSEQ multiplex PCR, yet TCRdb's version contains in-frame clones alone and is incomplete. The sample lists around 25,000 clones; 65% to 85% were seen once. This TCR derives from an adult with an advanced solid tumor such as melanoma, head and neck, liver or kidney cancer. The chain uses TRBV2 and TRBJ2-5, with D unresolved. Sample: CD4+ or CD8+ T cells sorted from blood, taken in a trial of the OX40 agonist ivuxolimab. CDR3 region: CASHRTTANKETQYF. CDR3 nucleotide sequence: TGTGCCAGCCACAGAACTACAGCTAACAAAGAGACCCAGTACTTC.